This TCR beta chain was obtained from a study of cytomegalovirus exposure and HLA in healthy donors. Concerning this clone: The antigen is unknown.

PCR primers comprised 60 Vbeta and 13 Jbeta primers. Repertoires were generated with immunoSEQ multiplex PCR, while TCRdb's copy carries only in-frame clones and drops some. This sample's table has around 70,000 clones. Study results and caveats: Within a later analysis, the majority of CMV-associated TCR beta chains appeared HLA-restricted. Researchers reported that a few CMV-associated chains were confirmed in vitro as CMV antigen-specific. Later analysis reportedly placed an Asian-associated ancestry cluster below the roughly 700-donor mean in N-insertions.

Trimming left V 4 bases short and J 0 bases short, with 15 bases between. Germline loops: CDR1 GTSNPN, CDR2 SVGIG (reference sequence). This CDR3 has 15 amino acids. Sample: PBMCs. The TCR sequence derives from a boy between 10 and 17 years old in good health and CMV-seronegative. The V gene is TRBV30, the J gene TRBJ1-2; the D gene is possibly TRBD1 (5 bases). This CDR3 reads CAWTVPGITNYGYTF. Here the CDR3 DNA reads TGTGCCTGGACCGTACCAGGGATAACTAACTATGGCTACACCTTC. The variable domain in full, with the rest retrieved from reference TRBV30 and TRBJ1-2, is SQTIHQWPATLVQPVGSPLSLECTVEGTSNPNLYWYRQAAGRGLQLLFYSVGIGQISSEVPQNLSASRPQDRQFILSSKKLLLSDSGFYLCAWTVPGITNYGYTFGSGTRLTVV.